This T cell receptor (beta chain) was recorded in a study of T cell responses to AZD1222 COVID-19 vaccine. TCRdb's copy holds only in-frame clones and misses some; the assay was immunoSEQ multiplex PCR. Of some 160,000 clones listed, roughly 93% are singletons. Germline loops: CDR1 SQVTM, CDR2 ANQGSEA. The CDR3 loop spans 12 amino acids. V shed 7 bases and J shed 6 bases, with 16 bases lying between them. This receptor was taken from an adult in good health. V and J are TRBV29-1 and TRBJ2-7; D might be TRBD1 or TRBD2, each matching 5 bases. The sample consisted of peripheral blood, taken on day 0 of AZD1222 vaccination. CDR3 bases: TGCAGCGCCCGGTCCGGGGCAGGCGAGCAGTACTTC. Its protein product is CSARSGAGEQYF.